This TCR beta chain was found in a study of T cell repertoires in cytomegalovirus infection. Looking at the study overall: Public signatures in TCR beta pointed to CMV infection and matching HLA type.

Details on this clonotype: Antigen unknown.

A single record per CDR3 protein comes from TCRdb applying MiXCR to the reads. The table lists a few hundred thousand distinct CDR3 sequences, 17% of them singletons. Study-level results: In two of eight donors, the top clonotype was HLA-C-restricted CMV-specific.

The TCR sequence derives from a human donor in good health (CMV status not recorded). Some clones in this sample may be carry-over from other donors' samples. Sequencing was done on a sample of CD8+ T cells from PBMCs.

CDR3 DNA sequence: TGTGCCAGTACCAGGAGCGGGGGCCCCTACAATGAGCAGTTCTTC. This codes for CASTRSGGPYNEQFF. The chain combines TRBV19 with TRBJ2-1; 8 bases agree with TRBD2. Unmatched junction bases numbered 7, after V lost 7 bases and J lost 2 bases. The CDR3 consists of 15 residues. Germline CDR1 and CDR2: LNHDA and SQIVND (reference sequence).